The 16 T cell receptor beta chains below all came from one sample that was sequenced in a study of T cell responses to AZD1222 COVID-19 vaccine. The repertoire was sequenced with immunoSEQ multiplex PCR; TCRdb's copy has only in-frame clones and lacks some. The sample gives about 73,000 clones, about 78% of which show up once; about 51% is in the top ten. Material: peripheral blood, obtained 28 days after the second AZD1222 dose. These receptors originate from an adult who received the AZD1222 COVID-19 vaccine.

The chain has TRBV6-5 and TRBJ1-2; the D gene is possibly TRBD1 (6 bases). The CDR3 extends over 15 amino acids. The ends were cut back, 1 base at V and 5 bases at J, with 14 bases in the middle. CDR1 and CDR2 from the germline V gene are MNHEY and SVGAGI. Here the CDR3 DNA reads TGTGCCAGCAGTTACTTGGGGGGCCAGGAGTATGGCTACACCTTC. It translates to CASSYLGGQEYGYTF.

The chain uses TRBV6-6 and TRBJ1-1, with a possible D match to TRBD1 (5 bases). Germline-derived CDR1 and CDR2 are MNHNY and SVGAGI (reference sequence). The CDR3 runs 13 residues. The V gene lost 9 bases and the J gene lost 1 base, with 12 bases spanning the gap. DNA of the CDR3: TGTGCCAGTCGAGGGGCCCAGAACACTGAAGCTTTCTTT. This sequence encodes CASRGAQNTEAFF.

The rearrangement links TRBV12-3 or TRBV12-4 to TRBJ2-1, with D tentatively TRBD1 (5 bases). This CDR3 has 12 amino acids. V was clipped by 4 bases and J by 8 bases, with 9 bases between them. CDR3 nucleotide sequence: TGTGCCAGCAGTTCATTAGGGGATGAGCAGTTCTTC. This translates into CASSSLGDEQFF.

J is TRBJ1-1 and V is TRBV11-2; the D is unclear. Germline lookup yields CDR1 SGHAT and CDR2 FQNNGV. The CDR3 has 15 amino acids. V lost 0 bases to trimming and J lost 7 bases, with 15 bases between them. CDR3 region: CASSLDQSAVLEAFF. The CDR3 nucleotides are TGTGCCAGCAGCTTAGATCAGTCAGCGGTGCTTGAAGCTTTCTTT.

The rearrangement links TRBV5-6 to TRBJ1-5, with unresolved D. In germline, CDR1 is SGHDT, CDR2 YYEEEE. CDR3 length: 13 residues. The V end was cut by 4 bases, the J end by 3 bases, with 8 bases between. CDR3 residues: CASSDGPNQPQHF. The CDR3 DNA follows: TGTGCCAGCAGCGACGGGCCCAATCAGCCCCAGCATTTT.

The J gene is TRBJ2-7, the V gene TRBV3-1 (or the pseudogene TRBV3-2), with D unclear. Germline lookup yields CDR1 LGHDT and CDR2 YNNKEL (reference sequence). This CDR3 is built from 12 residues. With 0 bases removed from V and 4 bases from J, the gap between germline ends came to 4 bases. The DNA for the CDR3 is TGTGCCAGCAGCCAAGACCAGTACGAGCAGTACTTC. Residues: CASSQDQYEQYF.

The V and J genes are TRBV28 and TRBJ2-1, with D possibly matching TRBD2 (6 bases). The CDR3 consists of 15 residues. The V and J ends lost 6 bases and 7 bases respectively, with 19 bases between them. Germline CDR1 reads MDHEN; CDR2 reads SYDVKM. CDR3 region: CASRSSGAVGNEQFF. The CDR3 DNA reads TGTGCCAGCAGATCATCGGGAGCAGTAGGGAATGAGCAGTTCTTC.

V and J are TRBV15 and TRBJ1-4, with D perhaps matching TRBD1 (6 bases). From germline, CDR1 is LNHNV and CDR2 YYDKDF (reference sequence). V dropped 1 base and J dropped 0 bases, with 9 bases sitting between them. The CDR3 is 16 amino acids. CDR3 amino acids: CATSRAQGATNEKLFF. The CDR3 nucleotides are TGTGCCACCAGCAGAGCACAGGGAGCAACTAATGAAAAACTGTTTTTT.

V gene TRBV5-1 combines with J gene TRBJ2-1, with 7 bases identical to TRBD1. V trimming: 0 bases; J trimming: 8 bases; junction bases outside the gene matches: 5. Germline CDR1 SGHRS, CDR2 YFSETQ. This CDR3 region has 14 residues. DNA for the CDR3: TGCGCCAGCAGCTTGGGAGGGGACAGATATGAGCAGTTCTTC. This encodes CASSLGGDRYEQFF. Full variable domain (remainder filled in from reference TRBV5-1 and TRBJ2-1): KAGVTQTPRYLIKTRGQQVTLSCSPISGHRSVSWYQQTPGQGLQFLFEYFSETQRNKGNFPGRFSGRQFSNSRSEMNVSTLELGDSALYLCASSLGGDRYEQFFGPGTRLTVL.

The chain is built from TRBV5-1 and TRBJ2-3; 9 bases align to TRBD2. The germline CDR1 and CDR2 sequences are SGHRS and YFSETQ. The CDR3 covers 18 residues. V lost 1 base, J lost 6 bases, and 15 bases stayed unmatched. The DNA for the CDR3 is TGCGCCAGCAGCTTGAGGCTTCGTGGTAGCGGGAGTCGGGATACGCAGTATTTT. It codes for CASSLRLRGSGSRDTQYF. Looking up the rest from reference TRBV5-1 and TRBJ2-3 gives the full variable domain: KAGVTQTPRYLIKTRGQQVTLSCSPISGHRSVSWYQQTPGQGLQFLFEYFSETQRNKGNFPGRFSGRQFSNSRSEMNVSTLELGDSALYLCASSLRLRGSGSRDTQYFGPGTRLTVL.

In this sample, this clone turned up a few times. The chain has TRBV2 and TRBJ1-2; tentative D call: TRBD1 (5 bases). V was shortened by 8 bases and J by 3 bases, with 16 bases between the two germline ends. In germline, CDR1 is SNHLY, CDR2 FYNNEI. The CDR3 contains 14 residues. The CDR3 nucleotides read TGTGCCAGCGACATCCGCGCGGGGGACTATGGCTACACCTTC. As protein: CASDIRAGDYGYTF.

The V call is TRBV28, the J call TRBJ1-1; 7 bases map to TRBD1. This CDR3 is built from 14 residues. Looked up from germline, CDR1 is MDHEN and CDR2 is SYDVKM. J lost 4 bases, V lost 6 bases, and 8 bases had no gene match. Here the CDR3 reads CASSPGTASTEAFF. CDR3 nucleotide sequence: TGTGCCAGCAGCCCCGGGACAGCCTCCACTGAAGCTTTCTTT.

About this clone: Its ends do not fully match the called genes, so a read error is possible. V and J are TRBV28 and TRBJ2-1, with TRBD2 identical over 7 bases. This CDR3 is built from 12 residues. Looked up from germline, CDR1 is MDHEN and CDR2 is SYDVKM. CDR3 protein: CASKRGGASGIF. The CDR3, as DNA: TGTGCCAGCAAGAGGGGAGGGGCGAGCGGAATCTTC.

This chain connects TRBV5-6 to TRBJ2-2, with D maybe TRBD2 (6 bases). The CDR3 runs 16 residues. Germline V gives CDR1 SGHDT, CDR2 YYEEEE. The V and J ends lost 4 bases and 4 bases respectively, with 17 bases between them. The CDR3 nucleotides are TGTGCCAGCAGCAGGAGTCCCCAGGGAGGCACCGGGGAGCTGTTTTTT. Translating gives CASSRSPQGGTGELFF.

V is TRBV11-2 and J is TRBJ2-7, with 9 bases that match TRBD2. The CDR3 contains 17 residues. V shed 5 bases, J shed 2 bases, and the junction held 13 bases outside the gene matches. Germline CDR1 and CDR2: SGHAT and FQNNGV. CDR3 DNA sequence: TGTGCCAGCAGCGAATACGATTGGACTAGCGATACCTACGAGCAGTACTTC. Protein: CASSEYDWTSDTYEQYF.

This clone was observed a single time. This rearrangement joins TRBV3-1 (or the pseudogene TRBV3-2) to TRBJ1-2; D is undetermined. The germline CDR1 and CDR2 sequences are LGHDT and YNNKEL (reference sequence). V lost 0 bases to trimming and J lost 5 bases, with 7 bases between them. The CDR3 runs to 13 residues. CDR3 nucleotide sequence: TGTGCCAGCAGCCAAGAGCGGGTTTATGGCTACACCTTC. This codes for CASSQERVYGYTF.